This is a list of T cell receptor beta chains from one sample in a study of shared clonotypes between healthy human individuals. Clones were read by immunoSEQ multiplex PCR, and TCRdb kept only the in-frame ones, dropping some. The sample carries about 1 million clones, approximately 72% recorded once. Sequenced: memory CD4+ T cells sorted from blood. These receptors were collected from a man aged 18-30 years in good health. Both conserved end residues are trimmed from each CDR3. A D gene is named only where the DNA matches it firmly.

TRBJ2-1 | TRBV4-3 | . | 13 | ASSLGTGHYNEQF
TRBJ2-1 | TRBV28 | . | 12 | AGSLYRGYNEQF
TRBJ2-1 | TRBV7-2 | TRBD2 | 13 | ASSATSGSYNEQF
TRBJ1-1 | TRBV28 | . | 13 | ASTLTTGGNTEAF
TRBJ2-7 | TRBV14 | TRBD1 | 14 | ASSSYRGLSIYEQY
TRBJ2-7 | TRBV5-1 | TRBD2 | 11 | ASSYSTSGEQY
TRBJ1-5 | TRBV29-1 | . | 14 | SVVTQGGPGNQPQH
TRBJ2-5 | TRBV5-1 | . | 12 | ASSFGGVDETQY
TRBJ2-7 | TRBV5-4 | . | 13 | ASSRGAGQSYEQY
TRBJ2-7 | TRBV7-9 | . | 12 | ASSLGGGIGEQY
TRBJ2-7 | TRBV5-1 | . | 12 | ASKVETQGYEQY
TRBJ2-7 | TRBV7-2 | . | 11 | ASSLASAYEQY
TRBJ2-5 | TRBV5-8 | TRBD2 | 14 | ASSLGRSGSTETQY
TRBJ1-5 | TRBV19 | . | 14 | ASSTRVSNSNQPQH
TRBJ2-2 | TRBV5-1 | . | 14 | ASSLAQAGGIGELF
TRBJ1-1 | TRBV19 | . | 13 | ASSIAPGLNTEAF
TRBJ2-1 | TRBV5-1 | . | 15 | ASTLEGGTSSYNEQF
TRBJ2-7 | TRBV18 | TRBD1 | 12 | ASSVTGVGYEQY
TRBJ1-6 | TRBV5-6 | TRBD1 | 14 | ASSYAGTAYNSPLH
TRBJ2-2 | TRBV5-4 | TRBD2 | 14 | ASSFGSGTDTGELF
TRBJ2-1 | TRBV29-1 | . | 8 | SVGRNEQF
TRBJ2-2 | TRBV15 | . | 12 | ATSARTGRGELF
TRBJ2-2 | TRBV9 | TRBD2 | 15 | ASSVAQGGASTGELF
TRBJ1-4 | TRBV5-4 | TRBD1 | 14 | ASSSNRGAANEKLF
TRBJ2-3 | TRBV11-2 | TRBD2 | 14 | ASSQGAGGRTDTQY
TRBJ1-5 | TRBV15 | . | 14 | ATSRDSLSGRQPQH
TRBJ1-1 | TRBV11-2 | TRBD1 | 12 | ASSLGTGFGSAF
TRBJ1-6 | TRBV27 | . | 14 | ASSLQGITYNSPLH
TRBJ2-7 | TRBV4-1 | . | 12 | ASTPLGVIDEQY
TRBJ1-2 | TRBV18 | TRBD1 | 12 | ASSPLTGDYGYT
TRBJ1-5 | TRBV11-2 | TRBD1 | 14 | ASSSNRGRSNQPQH
TRBJ2-7 | TRBV6-6 | TRBD1 | 12 | ASRQGGDAYEQY
TRBJ2-7 | TRBV11-2 | TRBD1 | 15 | ASRLRQTGTVFYEQY
TRBJ1-4 | TRBV5-4 | . | 14 | ASSLREGGTNEKLF
TRBJ2-1 | TRBV7-9 | . | 13 | ASSLELAGRNEQF
TRBJ2-1 | TRBV2 | . | 11 | ASSNRQNNEQF
TRBJ2-7 | TRBV9 | . | 13 | ASSPLGTRSYEQY
TRBJ2-1 | TRBV7-2 | . | 13 | ASSLGERSYNEQF
TRBJ2-7 | TRBV15 | TRBD1 | 12 | ATSTGGSLREQY
TRBJ1-5 | TRBV30 | . | 11 | AWSPDSNQPQH
TRBJ2-3 | TRBV6-6 | . | 10 | AGGAGTDTQY